This TCR beta chain emerged from a study of blood T cell repertoires in COVID-19. TCRdb's copy holds only in-frame clones and misses some; the assay was immunoSEQ multiplex PCR. The sample contains approximately 310,000 clones, 80% to 90% of which appear only once. Concerning this clone: The identical CDR3 is also encoded by other nucleotide sequences in the sample.

The receptor comes from a man aged 45-65 years with active or convalescent COVID-19. Sequencing was performed on peripheral blood.

CDR3 sequence: CASSLGQGSNQPQHF. The CDR3 DNA reads as TGTGCCAGCAGCCTCGGACAGGGAAGCAATCAGCCCCAGCATTTT. The rearrangement uses TRBV28 and TRBJ1-5; 8 positions agree with TRBD1. CDR3 size: 15 residues. V shed 6 bases, J shed 1 base, and the junction held 5 bases outside the gene matches. CDR1 and CDR2 (germline): MDHEN, SYDVKM.